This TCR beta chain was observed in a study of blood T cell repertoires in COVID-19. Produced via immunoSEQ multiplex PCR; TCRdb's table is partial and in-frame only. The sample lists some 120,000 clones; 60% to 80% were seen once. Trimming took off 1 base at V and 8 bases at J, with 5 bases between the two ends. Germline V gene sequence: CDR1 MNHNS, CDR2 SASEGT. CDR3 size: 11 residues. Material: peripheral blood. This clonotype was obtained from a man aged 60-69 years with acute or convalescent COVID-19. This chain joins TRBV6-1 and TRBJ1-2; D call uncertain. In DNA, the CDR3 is TGTGCCAGCAGTGAAGGGAGGGGCTACACCTTC. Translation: CASSEGRGYTF.